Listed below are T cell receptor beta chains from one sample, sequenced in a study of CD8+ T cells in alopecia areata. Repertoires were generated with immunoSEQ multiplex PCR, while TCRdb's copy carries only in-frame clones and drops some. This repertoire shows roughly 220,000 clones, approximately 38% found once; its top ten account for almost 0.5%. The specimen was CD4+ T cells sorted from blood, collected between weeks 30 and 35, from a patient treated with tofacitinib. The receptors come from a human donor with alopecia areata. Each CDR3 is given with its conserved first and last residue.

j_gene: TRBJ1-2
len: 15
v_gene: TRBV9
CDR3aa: CASSVGGVSLYGYTF

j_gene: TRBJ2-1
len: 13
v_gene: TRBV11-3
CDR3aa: CASSPNAQDPSFF

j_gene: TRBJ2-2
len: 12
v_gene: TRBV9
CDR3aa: CASSPHTGELFF

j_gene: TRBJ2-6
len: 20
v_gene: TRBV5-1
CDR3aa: CASSGRPTGGRLSGANVLTF

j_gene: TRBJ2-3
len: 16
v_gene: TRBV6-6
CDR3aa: CASIQARQGRADTQYF

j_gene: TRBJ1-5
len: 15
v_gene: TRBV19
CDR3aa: CASRSTGQANQPQHF

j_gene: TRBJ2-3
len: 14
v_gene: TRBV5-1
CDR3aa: CASSPGSTSGSQYF

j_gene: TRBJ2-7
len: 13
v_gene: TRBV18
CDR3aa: CASSAGQGYEQYF

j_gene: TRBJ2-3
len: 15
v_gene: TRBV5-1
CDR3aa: CASSFTSGGTDTQYF

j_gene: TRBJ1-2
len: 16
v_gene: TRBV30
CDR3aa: CAWSVRTGDYRRGYTF